The sequence of this T cell receptor beta chain was determined in a study of blood T cell repertoires in COVID-19. Study-level information: Sites across the United States, Italy and Spain contributed samples from acute and convalescent COVID-19.

Germline values: CDR1 LNHDA, CDR2 SQIVND (reference sequence). CDR3 length: 15 residues. The V gene lost 1 base and the J gene lost 3 bases, with 10 bases spanning the gap. TCRdb's table, derived via immunoSEQ multiplex PCR, lists solely in-frame clones and lacks some. The profile shows approximately 300,000 clones, over 75% of them singletons. Participants' own reports of clinical history determined their cohort assignment. Two negative PCRs, clearance, or symptom resolution characterized the recovered Cohort 3 donors. Sequenced: PBMCs or T cells enriched from blood (not recorded which). V gene TRBV19 combines with J gene TRBJ1-5; TRBD1 might be the D (6 bases). The TCR was taken from a young woman who had recovered from COVID-19. As DNA, the CDR3 is TGTGCCAGTAGTATAGTTGGACAGTTCAATCAGCCCCAGCATTTT. This translates into CASSIVGQFNQPQHF. The full variable domain, with the rest looked up from reference TRBV19 and TRBJ1-5, is DGGITQSPKYLFRKEGQNVTLSCEQNLNHDAMYWYRQDPGQGLRLIYYSQIVNDFQKGDIAEGYSVSREKKESFPLTVTSAQKNPTAFYLCASSIVGQFNQPQHFGDGTRLSIL.